Shown below are 17 T cell receptor beta chains from a single sample sequenced in a study of sequential checkpoint blockade in melanoma. The treatment denotes: randomized to nivolumab then ipilimumab (arm A) or the reverse (arm B). Repertoires were generated with immunoSEQ multiplex PCR, while TCRdb's copy carries only in-frame clones and drops some. The table shows tens of thousands of clones, with roughly 82% occurring only once. The sequences come from CD8+ T cells sorted from blood (inferred from file names), collected from a patient given nivolumab and ipilimumab in sequence. Every receptor here comes from a human donor with melanoma.

The V gene is TRBV7-2, the J gene TRBJ1-1; D is possibly TRBD1 (6 bases). V was pared by 3 bases and J by 8 bases, with 13 bases between. CDR1 is SGHTA, CDR2 FQGNSA, per germline. The CDR3 is 13 residues long. CDR3 in DNA: TGTGCCAGCAGCTTCATCTTGGGGGCAGAAGCTTTCTTT. This translates into CASSFILGAEAFF.

The chain links TRBV2 to TRBJ2-7; TRBD1 matches 9 bases. V lost 4 bases to trimming and J lost 5 bases; unmatched junction nucleotides: 6. CDR3 size: 14 residues. Germline V lookup: CDR1 SNHLY, CDR2 FYNNEI. The CDR3 region is CASSADRGGNEQYF. As DNA, the CDR3 is TGTGCCAGCAGTGCAGACAGGGGGGGGAACGAGCAGTACTTC.

This clone was observed once. The chain carries TRBV27 and TRBJ2-2; possibly TRBD2 for D (6 bases). Between the trimmed V and J ends, which lost 6 bases and 3 bases, there was a span of 11 bases. The CDR3 contains 14 residues. Germline V gene lookup returns CDR1 MNHEY and CDR2 SMNVEV (reference sequence). CDR3 DNA: TGTGCCAGCAGAGGGGACTCCTACACCGGGGAGCTGTTTTTT. Translated, it gives CASRGDSYTGELFF.

The J gene is TRBJ1-2, the V gene TRBV14, with D unclear. The germline V and J ends were trimmed by 4 bases and 5 bases, with 8 bases remaining between them. The germline V gene encodes CDR1 SGHDN and CDR2 FVKESK. The CDR3 is 12 residues long. CDR3: CASSPAGYGYTF. The CDR3 DNA sequence: TGTGCCAGCAGCCCCGCCGGGTATGGCTACACCTTC.

This chain uses TRBV2 with TRBJ1-4; D unresolved. CDR3 length equals 11 residues. Germline-derived CDR1 and CDR2 are SNHLY and FYNNEI. V gave up 3 bases and J gave up 10 bases, with 6 bases separating them. The CDR3 reads CASSERGKLFF. In DNA, the CDR3 is TGTGCCAGCAGTGAGCGGGGAAAACTGTTTTTT.

This clone showed up just a few times. The rearrangement links TRBV7-2 to TRBJ2-1, with 7 bases aligning to TRBD2. The germline V gene has CDR1 SGHTA and CDR2 FQGNSA. The CDR3 runs 17 residues. V was pared by 2 bases and J by 6 bases, with 13 bases of the junction left unmatched. This CDR3 reads CASSLYATGGRGNEQFF. The CDR3 nucleotides are TGTGCCAGCAGCTTATATGCAACGGGAGGACGAGGCAATGAGCAGTTCTTC.

The genes are TRBV7-9 and TRBJ2-7; unclear D gene. V lost 6 bases and J lost 5, with 17 bases in between. The CDR3 runs 14 residues. The germline gives CDR1 SEHNR, CDR2 FQNEAQ (reference sequence). In DNA form, the CDR3 reads TGTGCCAGCAGTCTTTCCGTTCCCCTAGACGAGCAGTACTTC. Translating gives CASSLSVPLDEQYF.

The chain carries TRBV15 and TRBJ1-1; maybe TRBD1 (5 bases). This CDR3 is 16 amino acids long. Trimming took 0 bases from V and 0 from J, leaving 11 bases between them. The germline CDR1 and CDR2 sequences are LNHNV and YYDKDF (reference sequence). As DNA, the CDR3 is TGTGCCACCAGCAGAGATCGGGGGGGACTGAACACTGAAGCTTTCTTT. Amino acids: CATSRDRGGLNTEAFF. Variable domain in full (rest from reference TRBV15 and TRBJ1-1): DAMVIQNPRYQVTQFGKPVTLSCSQTLNHNVMYWYQQKSSQAPKLLFHYYDKDFNNEADTPDNFQSRRPNTSFCFLDIRSPGLGDTAMYLCATSRDRGGLNTEAFFGQGTRLTVV.

This clone was picked up a small number of times. The chain carries TRBV6-5 and TRBJ1-2; TRBD1 matches at 7 bases. V gave up 7 bases and J gave up 8 bases; unmatched junction bases: 16. This CDR3 region has 15 residues. The V gene's germline CDR1 is MNHEY and CDR2 SVGAGI. The CDR3 region is CASNPRAGGWKGYTF. The DNA of the CDR3 is TGTGCCAGCAACCCCCGCGCAGGGGGATGGAAGGGCTACACCTTC.

The rearrangement uses TRBV5-1 and TRBJ2-7, with 8 bases fitting TRBD1. The CDR3 covers 14 residues. V was pared by 2 bases and J by 5 bases, with 6 bases of the junction left unmatched. The germline gives CDR1 SGHRS, CDR2 YFSETQ. The CDR3 region is CASSFGQGFDEQYF. DNA of the CDR3: TGCGCCAGCAGCTTCGGACAGGGTTTCGACGAGCAGTACTTC.

This chain joins TRBV7-2 and TRBJ2-2; possibly TRBD2 for D (5 bases). V was pared by 1 base and J by 3 bases, with 9 bases between. The CDR3 spans 15 residues. Germline CDR1 SGHTA, CDR2 FQGNSA. In DNA, the CDR3 is TGTGCCAGCAGCTTAGACGGACTTTACACCGGGGAGCTGTTTTTT. Its translation is CASSLDGLYTGELFF.

The chain is built from TRBV7-2 and TRBJ1-1; TRBD1 matches 7 bases. J gave up 4 bases and V 4 bases, and 3 bases lay outside the gene matches. Germline V gene data show CDR1 as SGHTA and CDR2 as FQGNSA. CDR3 length: 13 residues. CDR3 DNA sequence: TGTGCCAGCAGCTCGGACAGGCGCACTGAAGCTTTCTTT. It codes for CASSSDRRTEAFF.

This chain uses TRBV7-9 with TRBJ2-3; 8 bases agree with TRBD2. Germline CDR1 and CDR2: SEHNR and FQNEAQ (reference sequence). This CDR3 has 17 residues. V shed 0 bases, J shed 5 bases, and the junction held 10 bases outside the gene matches. The CDR3 DNA is TGTGCCAGCAGCTTAGCGCAAACTAGCGGAGGGGGAGATACGCAGTATTTT. It translates to CASSLAQTSGGGDTQYF.

The gene calls are TRBV5-1 and TRBJ1-2; 7 nucleotides line up with TRBD1. Trimming cost V 2 bases and J 3 bases; bases outside gene matches: 7. The CDR3 length is 15 residues. Germline values: CDR1 SGHRS, CDR2 YFSETQ. CDR3: CASSLTGVGDYGYTF. As DNA, the CDR3 is TGCGCCAGCAGCTTAACAGGGGTAGGCGACTATGGCTACACCTTC.

The chain uses TRBV2 and TRBJ1-2; the D is unclear. The germline CDR1 and CDR2 sequences are SNHLY and FYNNEI. The CDR3 extends over 14 amino acids. Trimming cost V 2 bases and J 1 base, with 8 bases left between them. The CDR3 loop reads CASSENTFNYGYTF. The CDR3 bases are TGTGCCAGCAGTGAAAATACATTTAACTATGGCTACACCTTC.

This sequence joins TRBV29-1 and TRBJ1-1, with no clear D. The V and J ends lost 3 bases and 9 bases respectively, with 11 bases between them. Germline loops: CDR1 SQVTM, CDR2 ANQGSEA. The CDR3 totals 11 residues. In DNA, the CDR3 is TGCAGCGTTGAGCGGGGTTTTAAAGCTTTCTTT. It specifies CSVERGFKAFF.

The J gene is TRBJ2-1, the V gene TRBV5-6; 7 nucleotides align to TRBD1. The ends lost 2 bases at V and 6 bases at J; junction bases unmatched: 5. The CDR3 covers 14 residues. CDR1 is SGHDT and CDR2 is YYEEEE in the germline V gene. CDR3 sequence (DNA): TGTGCCAGCAGCTTCTCCGGGACAGCCAATGAGCAGTTCTTC. Amino acid sequence: CASSFSGTANEQFF.